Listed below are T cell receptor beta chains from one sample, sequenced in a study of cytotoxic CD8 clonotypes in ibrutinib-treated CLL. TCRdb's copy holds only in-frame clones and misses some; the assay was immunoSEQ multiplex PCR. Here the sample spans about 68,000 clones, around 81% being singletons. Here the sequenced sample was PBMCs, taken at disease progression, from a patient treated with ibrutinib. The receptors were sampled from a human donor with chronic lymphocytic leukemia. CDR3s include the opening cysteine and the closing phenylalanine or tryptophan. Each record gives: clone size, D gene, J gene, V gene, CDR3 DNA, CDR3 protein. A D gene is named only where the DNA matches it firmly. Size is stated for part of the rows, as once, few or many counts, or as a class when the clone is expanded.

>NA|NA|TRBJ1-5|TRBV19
TGTGCCACCAAGATTTGGCAAAAGGACTCCCGCAATCAGCCCCAGCATTTT
CATKIWQKDSRNQPQHF
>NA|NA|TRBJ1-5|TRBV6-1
TGTGCCAGCAGTGAGCTTCAGCCCCAGCATTTT
CASSELQPQHF
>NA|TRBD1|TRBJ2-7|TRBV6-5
TGTGCCAGCAGTTATCCTTCCGGGACAGGGAGCTACGAGCAGTACTTC
CASSYPSGTGSYEQYF
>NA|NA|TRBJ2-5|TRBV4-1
TGCGCCAGCAGCCAAGAGTACTACCAAGAGACCCAGTACTTC
CASSQEYYQETQYF
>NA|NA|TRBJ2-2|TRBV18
TGTGCCAGTCGAACCACGTCCGTATCCGGGGAGCTGTTTTTT
CASRTTSVSGELFF
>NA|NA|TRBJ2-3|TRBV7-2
TGTGCCAGCAGCTTAGATCCCGGGGCGTTTACAGATACGCAGTATTTT
CASSLDPGAFTDTQYF
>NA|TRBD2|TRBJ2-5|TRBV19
TGTGCCAGTAGCTCCGGGACTAGCGGGGGGATCCAAGAGACCCAGTACTTC
CASSSGTSGGIQETQYF
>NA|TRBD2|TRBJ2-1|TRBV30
TGTGCCTGGAGCTCGAGCGGGAGTAAGTTCTTC
CAWSSSGSKFF
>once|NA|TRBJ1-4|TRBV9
TGTGCCAGCAGCGTAGCGAGGGGACGAGAAAAACTGTTTTTT
CASSVARGREKLFF
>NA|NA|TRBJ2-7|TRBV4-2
TGTGCCAGCAGCCAAGATCCATCCGGGGCTCCCTACGAGCAGTACTTC
CASSQDPSGAPYEQYF
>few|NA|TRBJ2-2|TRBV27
TGTGCCAGCAGTTTAGAATGGATCTCCGGGGAGCTGTTTTTT
CASSLEWISGELFF
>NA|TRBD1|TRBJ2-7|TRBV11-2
TGTGCCAGCAGCTTCGGACAGGCCATCGGCTTC
CASSFGQAIGF
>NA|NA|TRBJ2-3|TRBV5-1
TGCGCCAGCAGCTTGCAAGCGCCTCAGGTCGGTGATACGCAGTATTTT
CASSLQAPQVGDTQYF
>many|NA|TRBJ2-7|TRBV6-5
TGTGCCAGCAGTGCCCTTACGGGAGCTCCCTACGAGCAGTACTTC
CASSALTGAPYEQYF
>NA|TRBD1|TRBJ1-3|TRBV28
TGTGCCAGCAGTCTCGACAGGGACACCATATATTTT
CASSLDRDTIYF
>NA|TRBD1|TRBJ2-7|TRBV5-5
TGTGCCAGCAGCTTGCGGACAGGGTCCTACGAGCAGTACTTC
CASSLRTGSYEQYF
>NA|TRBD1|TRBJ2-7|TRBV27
TGTGCCAGCAGTTTAGACAGGGTAAACTACGAGCAGTACTTC
CASSLDRVNYEQYF
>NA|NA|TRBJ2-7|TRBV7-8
TGTGCCAGCACCAAAGGGGGTCTAGCGTCCTACGAGCAGTACTTC
CASTKGGLASYEQYF
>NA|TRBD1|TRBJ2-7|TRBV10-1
TGCGCCAGCAGTGTGGGACAGGGTTTCTACGAGCAGTACTTC
CASSVGQGFYEQYF
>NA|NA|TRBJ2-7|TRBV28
TGTGCCAGCAGCTTAAGGACGGGCGAGCAGTACTTC
CASSLRTGEQYF
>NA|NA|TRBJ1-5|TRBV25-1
TGTGCCAGCAGTGAATATAACAGAGTTTATCAGCCCCAGCATTTT
CASSEYNRVYQPQHF
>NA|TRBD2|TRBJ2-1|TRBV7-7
TGTGCCAGCAGCACCGGGACTAGCGGGTACAATGAGCAGTTCTTC
CASSTGTSGYNEQFF
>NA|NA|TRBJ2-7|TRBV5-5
TGTGCCAGCAGCTTCCAGGGGGGTGCCTACGAGCAGTACTTC
CASSFQGGAYEQYF
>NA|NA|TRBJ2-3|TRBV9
TGTGCCAGCAGCCCCGGGGTGAGCGCCTCCACAGATACGCAGTATTTT
CASSPGVSASTDTQYF
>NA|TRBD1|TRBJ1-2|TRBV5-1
TGCGCCAGCAGCTCAGACTGGACAGGAAACTATGGCTACACCTTC
CASSSDWTGNYGYTF
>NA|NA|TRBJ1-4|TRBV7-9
TGTGCCAGCAGCTGGGTACCAGGGGATAAACTGTTTTTT
CASSWVPGDKLFF
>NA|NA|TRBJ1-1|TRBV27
TGTGCCAGCAGTTTATCGAACACAGCTAACTGGGTCCACACTGAAGCTTTCTTT
CASSLSNTANWVHTEAFF
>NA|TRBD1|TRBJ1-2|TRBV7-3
TGTGCCAGCAGCTCCCTGGACAGGGGCCTCTATGGCTACACCTTC
CASSSLDRGLYGYTF
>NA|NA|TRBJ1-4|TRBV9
TGTGCCAGCAGCGTACCAATGGGAAAACTGTTTTTT
CASSVPMGKLFF
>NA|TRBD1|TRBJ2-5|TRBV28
TGTGCCAGCAGGGCGACAGGGGCCCAAGAGACCCAGTACTTC
CASRATGAQETQYF
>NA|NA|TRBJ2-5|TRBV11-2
TGTGCCAGCAGCTTACAGATGACCTCGGCGACCCAGTACTTC
CASSLQMTSATQYF
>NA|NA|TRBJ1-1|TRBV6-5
TGTGCCAGCAGTTATCAGGGCGTCATGAACACTGAAGCTTTCTTT
CASSYQGVMNTEAFF
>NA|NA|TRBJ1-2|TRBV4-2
TGTGCCAGCAGCCAAGATCTGGGGCAGTCCTCCTTCTATGGCTACACCTTC
CASSQDLGQSSFYGYTF
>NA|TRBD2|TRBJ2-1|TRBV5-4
TGTGCCAGCAGCTCGGGACTAGCGGGAGTATATGAGCAGTTCTTC
CASSSGLAGVYEQFF
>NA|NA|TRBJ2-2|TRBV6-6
TGTGCCAGCAGTTACTGGTCGGGCGGGGAGCTGTTTTTT
CASSYWSGGELFF
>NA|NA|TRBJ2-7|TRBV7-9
TGTGCCAGCAGCTTTACGTTAGGCCCCTACGAGCAGTACTTC
CASSFTLGPYEQYF
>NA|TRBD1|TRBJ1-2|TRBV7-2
TGTGCCAGCAGCCCCTTGAGGTCAGGGGGCTTACACTATGGCTACACCTTC
CASSPLRSGGLHYGYTF
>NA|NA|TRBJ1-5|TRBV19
TGTGCCAGTAGGGGTAGGGCGGGTCAGCCCCAGCATTTT
CASRGRAGQPQHF
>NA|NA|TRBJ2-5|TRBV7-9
TGTGCCTCTCGGGGGAGTTCTGAGACCCAGTACTTC
CASRGSSETQYF
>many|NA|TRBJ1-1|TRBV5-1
TGCGCCAGCAGCCCAAGGGGTTTGAACACTGAAGCTTTCTTT
CASSPRGLNTEAFF
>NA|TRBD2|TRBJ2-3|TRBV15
TGTGCCACCAGCAGAGTCCCCCAACTAGCGTTCAGCACAGATACGCAGTATTTT
CATSRVPQLAFSTDTQYF
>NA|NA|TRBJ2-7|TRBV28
TGTGCCAGCAGTTTGCTCCCTGACAGAACCTACGAGCAGTACTTC
CASSLLPDRTYEQYF
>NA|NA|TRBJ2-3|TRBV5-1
TGCGCCAGCAGCCCGGGGACACCGCTCACAGATACGCAGTATTTT
CASSPGTPLTDTQYF
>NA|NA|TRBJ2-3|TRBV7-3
TGTGCCAGCAGCTTAACGCCCACTGGGGTCGATACGCAGTATTTT
CASSLTPTGVDTQYF
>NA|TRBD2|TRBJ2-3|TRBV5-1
TGCCCCGGGAGGCTACAGGCCACAGATACGCAGTATTTT
CPGRLQATDTQYF
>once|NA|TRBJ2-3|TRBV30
TGTGCCTGGAGCGTGGGGACGGTTAGCACAGATACGCAGTATTTT
CAWSVGTVSTDTQYF
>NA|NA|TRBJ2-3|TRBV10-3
TGTGCCATCGCCTATGGAGGAGATACGCAGTATTTT
CAIAYGGDTQYF
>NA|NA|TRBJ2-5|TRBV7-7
TGTGCCAGCAGCTTAAACTCCGAGACCCAGTACTTC
CASSLNSETQYF
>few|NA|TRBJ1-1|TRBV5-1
TGCGCCAGCAGCCCCTCCACGGGGGCGCGGACTGAAGCTTTCTTT
CASSPSTGARTEAFF
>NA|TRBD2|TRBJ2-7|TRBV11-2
TGTGCCAGCAGCCGGACTAGCGGGGGTTACGAGCAGTACTTC
CASSRTSGGYEQYF
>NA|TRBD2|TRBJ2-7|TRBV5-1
TGCGCCAGCACCCCGGGACTAGCGGGCAACTACGAGCAGTACTTC
CASTPGLAGNYEQYF
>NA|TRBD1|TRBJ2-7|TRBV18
TGTGCCAGCTCACCACAACAGGGGCAGGGGGAGCAGTACTTC
CASSPQQGQGEQYF
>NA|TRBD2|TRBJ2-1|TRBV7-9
TGTGCCAGCAGCTTAGAGGCGGGGGGCGATGAGTTCTTC
CASSLEAGGDEFF